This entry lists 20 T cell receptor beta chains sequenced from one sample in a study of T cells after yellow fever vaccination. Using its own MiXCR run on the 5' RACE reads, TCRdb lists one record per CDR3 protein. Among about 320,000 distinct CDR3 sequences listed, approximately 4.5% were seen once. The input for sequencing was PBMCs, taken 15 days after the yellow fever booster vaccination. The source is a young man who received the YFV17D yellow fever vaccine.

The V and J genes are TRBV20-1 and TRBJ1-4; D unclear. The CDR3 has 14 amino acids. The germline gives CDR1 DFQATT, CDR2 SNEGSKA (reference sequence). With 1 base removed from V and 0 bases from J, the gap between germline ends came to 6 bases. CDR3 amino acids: CSARGTATNEKLFF. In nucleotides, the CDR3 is TGCAGTGCTAGAGGAACCGCAACTAATGAAAAACTGTTTTTT.

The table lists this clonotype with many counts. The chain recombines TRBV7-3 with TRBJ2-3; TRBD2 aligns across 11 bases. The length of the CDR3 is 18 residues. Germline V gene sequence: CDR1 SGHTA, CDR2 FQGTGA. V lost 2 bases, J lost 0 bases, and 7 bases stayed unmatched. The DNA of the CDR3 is TGTGCCAGCAGCTTATGGGCTAGCGGGGGGACTAGCACAGATACGCAGTATTTT. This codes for CASSLWASGGTSTDTQYF.

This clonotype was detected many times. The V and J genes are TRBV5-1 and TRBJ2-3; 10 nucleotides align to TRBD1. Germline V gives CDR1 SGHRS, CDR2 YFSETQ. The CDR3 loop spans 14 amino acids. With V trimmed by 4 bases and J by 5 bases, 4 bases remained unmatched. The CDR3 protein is CASSLGQGKDTQYF. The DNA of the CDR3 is TGCGCCAGCAGCCTGGGACAGGGGAAAGATACGCAGTATTTT. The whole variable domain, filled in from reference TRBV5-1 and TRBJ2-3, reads KAGVTQTPRYLIKTRGQQVTLSCSPISGHRSVSWYQQTPGQGLQFLFEYFSETQRNKGNFPGRFSGRQFSNSRSEMNVSTLELGDSALYLCASSLGQGKDTQYFGPGTRLTVL.

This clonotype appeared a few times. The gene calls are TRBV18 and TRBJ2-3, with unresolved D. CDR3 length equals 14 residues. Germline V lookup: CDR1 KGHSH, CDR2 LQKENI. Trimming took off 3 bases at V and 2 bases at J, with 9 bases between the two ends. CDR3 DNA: TGTGCCAGCTCACCCCGGACGGCCACAGATACGCAGTATTTT. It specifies CASSPRTATDTQYF.

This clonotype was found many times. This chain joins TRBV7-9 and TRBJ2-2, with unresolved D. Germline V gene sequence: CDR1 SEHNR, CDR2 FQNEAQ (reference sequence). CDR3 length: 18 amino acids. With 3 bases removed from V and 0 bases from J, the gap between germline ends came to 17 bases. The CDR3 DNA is TGTGCCAGCAGCTTTCATTATGGGCGTCAGTCGAACACCGGGGAGCTGTTTTTT. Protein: CASSFHYGRQSNTGELFF.

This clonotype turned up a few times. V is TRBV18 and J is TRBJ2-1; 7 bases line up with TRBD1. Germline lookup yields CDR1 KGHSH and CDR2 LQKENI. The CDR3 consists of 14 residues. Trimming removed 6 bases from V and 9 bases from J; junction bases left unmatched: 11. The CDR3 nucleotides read TGTGCCAGCTCCCCGCCGGACAGGTCTAGTGAGCAGTTCTTC. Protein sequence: CASSPPDRSSEQFF. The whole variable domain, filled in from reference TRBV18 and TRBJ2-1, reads NAGVMQNPRHLVRRRGQEARLRCSPMKGHSHVYWYRQLPEEGLKFMVYLQKENIIDESGMPKERFSAEFPKEGPSILRIQQVVRGDSAAYFCASSPPDRSSEQFFGPGTRLTVL.

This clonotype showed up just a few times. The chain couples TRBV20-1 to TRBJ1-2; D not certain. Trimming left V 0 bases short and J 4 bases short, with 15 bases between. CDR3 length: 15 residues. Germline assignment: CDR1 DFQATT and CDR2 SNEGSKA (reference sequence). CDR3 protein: CSARDLLGLPYGYTF. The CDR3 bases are TGCAGTGCTAGAGATTTGTTGGGCCTCCCCTATGGCTACACCTTC.

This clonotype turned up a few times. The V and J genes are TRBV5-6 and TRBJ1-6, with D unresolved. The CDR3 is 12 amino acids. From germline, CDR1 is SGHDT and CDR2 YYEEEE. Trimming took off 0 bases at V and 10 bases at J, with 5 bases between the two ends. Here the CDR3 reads CASSLDLSPLHF. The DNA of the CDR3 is TGTGCCAGCAGCTTGGATCTGTCACCCCTCCACTTT.

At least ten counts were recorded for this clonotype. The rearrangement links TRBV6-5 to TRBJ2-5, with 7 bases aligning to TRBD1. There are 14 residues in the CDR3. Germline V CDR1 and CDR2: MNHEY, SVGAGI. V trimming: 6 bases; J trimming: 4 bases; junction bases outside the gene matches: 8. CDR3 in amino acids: CASRRTGGAETQYF. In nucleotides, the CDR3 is TGTGCCAGCAGACGGACAGGAGGAGCAGAGACCCAGTACTTC.

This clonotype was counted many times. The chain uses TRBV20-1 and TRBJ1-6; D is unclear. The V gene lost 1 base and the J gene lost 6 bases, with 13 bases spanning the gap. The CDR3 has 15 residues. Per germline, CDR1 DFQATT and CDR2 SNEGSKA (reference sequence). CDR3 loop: CSARAPLGPNSPLHF. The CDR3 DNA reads TGCAGTGCTAGAGCCCCCCTCGGACCTAATTCACCCCTCCACTTT.

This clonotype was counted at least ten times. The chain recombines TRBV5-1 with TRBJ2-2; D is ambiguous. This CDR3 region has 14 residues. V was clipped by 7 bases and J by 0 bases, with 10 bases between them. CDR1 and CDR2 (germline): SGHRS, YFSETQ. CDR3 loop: CASLAPTNTGELFF. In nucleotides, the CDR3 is TGCGCCAGCCTTGCTCCAACGAACACCGGGGAGCTGTTTTTT.

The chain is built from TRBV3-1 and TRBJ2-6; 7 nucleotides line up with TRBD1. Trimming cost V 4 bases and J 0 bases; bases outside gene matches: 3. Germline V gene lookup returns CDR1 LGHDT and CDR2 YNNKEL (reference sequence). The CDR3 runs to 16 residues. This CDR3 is CASSPTGNSGANVLTF. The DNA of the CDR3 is TGTGCCAGCAGCCCGACAGGGAACTCTGGGGCCAACGTCCTGACTTTC.

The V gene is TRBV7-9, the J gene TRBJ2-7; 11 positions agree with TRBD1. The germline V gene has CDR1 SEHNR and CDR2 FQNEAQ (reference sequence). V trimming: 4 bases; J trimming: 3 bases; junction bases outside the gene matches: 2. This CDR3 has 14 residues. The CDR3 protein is CASSWGQGDYEQYF. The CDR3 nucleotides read TGTGCCAGCAGCTGGGGACAGGGGGACTACGAGCAGTACTTC.

CDR3 sequence (DNA): TGCGCCAGCAGCGGAGGGGCGACGGTTCCCGGGGAGCTGTTTTTT. Its translation is CASSGGATVPGELFF. V is TRBV5-1 and J is TRBJ2-2, with a possible D match to TRBD2 (6 bases). The germline V gene has CDR1 SGHRS and CDR2 YFSETQ. The V end was cut by 4 bases, the J end by 6 bases, with 16 bases between. This CDR3 region has 15 residues.

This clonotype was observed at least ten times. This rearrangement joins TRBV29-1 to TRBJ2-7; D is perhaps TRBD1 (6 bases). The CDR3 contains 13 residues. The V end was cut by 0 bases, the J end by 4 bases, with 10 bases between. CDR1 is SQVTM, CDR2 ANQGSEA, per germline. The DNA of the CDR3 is TGCAGCGTTGAAGATAACAGGGAATACGAGCAGTACTTC. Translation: CSVEDNREYEQYF.

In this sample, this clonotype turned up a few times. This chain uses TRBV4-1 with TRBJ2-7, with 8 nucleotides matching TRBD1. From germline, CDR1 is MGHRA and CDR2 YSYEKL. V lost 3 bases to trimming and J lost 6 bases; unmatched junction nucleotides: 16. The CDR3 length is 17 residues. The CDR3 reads CASSHQSGRTGWREQYF. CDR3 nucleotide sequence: TGCGCCAGCAGCCATCAGTCGGGACGGACAGGGTGGCGCGAGCAGTACTTC.

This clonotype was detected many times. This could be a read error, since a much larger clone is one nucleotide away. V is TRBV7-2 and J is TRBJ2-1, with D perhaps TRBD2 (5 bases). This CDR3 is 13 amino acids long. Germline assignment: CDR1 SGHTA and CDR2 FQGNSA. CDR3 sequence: CASSSSSWNEQLF. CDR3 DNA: TGTGCCAGCAGCTCCTCTAGCTGGAATGAGCAGTTATTC.

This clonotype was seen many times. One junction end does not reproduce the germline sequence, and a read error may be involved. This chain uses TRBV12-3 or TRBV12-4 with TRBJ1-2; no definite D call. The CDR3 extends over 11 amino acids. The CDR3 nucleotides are TGTGCCAGCGGCCGGGTTGGGATGTTGTACTTC. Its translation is CASGRVGMLYF.

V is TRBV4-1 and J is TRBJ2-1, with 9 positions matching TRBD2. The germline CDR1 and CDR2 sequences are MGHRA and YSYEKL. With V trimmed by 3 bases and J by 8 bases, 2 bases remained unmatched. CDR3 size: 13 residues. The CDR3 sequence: CASSQRGGDEQFF. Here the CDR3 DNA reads TGCGCCAGCAGCCAGCGGGGGGGGGATGAGCAGTTCTTC.

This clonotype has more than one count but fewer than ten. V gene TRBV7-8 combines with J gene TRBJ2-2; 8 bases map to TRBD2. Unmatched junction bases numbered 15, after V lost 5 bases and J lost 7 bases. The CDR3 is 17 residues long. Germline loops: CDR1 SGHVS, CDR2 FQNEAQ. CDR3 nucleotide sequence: TGTGCCAGCAGCCTCTTGGGCACGGGGGGGCCCAGCGGGGAGCTGTTTTTT. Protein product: CASSLLGTGGPSGELFF.